The 30 T cell receptor beta chains reported below all come from one sample, sequenced in a study of cytomegalovirus exposure and HLA in healthy donors. PCR involved 60 Vbeta and 13 Jbeta primers. Assay used: immunoSEQ multiplex PCR; TCRdb lists only in-frame clones, some missing. The listing contains approximately 58,000 clones. The specimen sequenced was PBMCs. The receptor source for this set is a woman younger than 35 in good health and CMV-seronegative.

The chain's CDR3 is CASSPPSGGLRKTQYF. Here the CDR3 DNA reads TGTGCCAGCAGCCCTCCCTCAGGGGGTTTGAGGAAGACCCAGTACTTC. This chain links TRBV27 with TRBJ2-5, with 7 positions matching TRBD1. CDR1 MNHEY and CDR2 SMNVEV come from the germline V gene (reference sequence). J lost 6 bases, V lost 6 bases, and 16 bases had no gene match. The CDR3 length is 16 residues.

The V gene is TRBV6-5, the J gene TRBJ1-6, with a tentative D call TRBD1 (5 bases). CDR3 length equals 14 residues. Germline CDR1 is MNHEY and CDR2 is SVGAGI. V was trimmed by 8 bases and J by 0 bases, leaving 8 bases between them. CDR3 in amino acids: CASRGDSYNSPLHF. CDR3 DNA sequence: TGTGCCAGCCGGGGGGACTCCTATAATTCACCCCTCCACTTT.

The chain combines TRBV6-1 with TRBJ1-5; D is possibly TRBD1 (6 bases). The CDR3 is made up of 16 amino acids. The V gene's germline CDR1 is MNHNS and CDR2 SASEGT. Trimming cost V 2 bases and J 4 bases, with 15 bases left between them. The CDR3 coding sequence is TGTGCCAGCAGTGAAAGTATAGCAGGGGATAATCAGCCCCAGCATTTT. This encodes CASSESIAGDNQPQHF.

V usage is TRBV6-5 and J usage is TRBJ1-2, with D tentatively TRBD1 (6 bases). V dropped 0 bases and J dropped 4 bases, with 9 bases sitting between them. CDR3 size: 14 residues. From germline, CDR1 is MNHEY and CDR2 SVGAGI. The CDR3 loop is CASSYSGGLYGYTF. CDR3 nucleotides: TGTGCCAGCAGTTACTCGGGGGGGCTCTATGGCTACACCTTC.

V and J are TRBV7-9 and TRBJ1-1; possibly TRBD1 for D (6 bases). Trimming took 5 bases from V and 5 from J, leaving 21 bases between them. The CDR3 runs 16 residues. Germline V lookup: CDR1 SEHNR, CDR2 FQNEAQ (reference sequence). CDR3 DNA: TGTGCCAGCAGCCCCCAGGCGGGGGGCGCGTGGACTGAAGCTTTCTTT. Protein sequence: CASSPQAGGAWTEAFF.

The chain links TRBV6-1 to TRBJ2-1; D possibly corresponds to TRBD2 (5 bases). Germline V lookup: CDR1 MNHNS, CDR2 SASEGT. The CDR3 covers 15 residues. V was trimmed by 3 bases and J by 5 bases, leaving 14 bases between them. This CDR3 reads CASSEEPAGDNEQFF. The DNA of the CDR3 is TGTGCCAGCAGTGAGGAACCCGCGGGCGACAATGAGCAGTTCTTC.

This chain uses TRBV29-1 with TRBJ2-2; weak D call: TRBD2 (6 bases). This CDR3 spans 17 amino acids. In germline, CDR1 is SQVTM, CDR2 ANQGSEA. V was cut by 0 bases and J by 0 bases, with 14 bases left in between. CDR3 sequence (DNA): TGCAGCGTTGAAGATCTGAGAGGGAGGACGAACACCGGGGAGCTGTTTTTT. Amino acid sequence: CSVEDLRGRTNTGELFF.

The chain carries TRBV5-1 and TRBJ1-2; TRBD1 might be the D (6 bases). V shed 2 bases and J shed 3 bases, with 11 bases lying between them. Germline V gene data show CDR1 as SGHRS and CDR2 as YFSETQ. CDR3 length equals 14 residues. The CDR3 loop reads CASSFQGSDYGYTF. For the CDR3, the DNA is TGCGCCAGCAGCTTCCAGGGGAGCGACTATGGCTACACCTTC.

This rearrangement joins TRBV21-1 to TRBJ1-2; the table's D call, TRBD1, has no DNA check behind it. TRBV21-1 is a recognized pseudogene. The CDR3 runs to 15 residues. CDR3 sequence: CAARGTTRQDYGYTF. CDR3 DNA: TGTGCCGCCAGGGGGACAACGAGACAGGACTATGGCTACACCTTC.

J is TRBJ2-1 and V is TRBV7-3; TRBD2 agrees at 8 bases. The CDR3 has 15 amino acids. V was pared by 3 bases and J by 6 bases, with 7 bases of the junction left unmatched. In germline, CDR1 is SGHTA, CDR2 FQGTGA. The CDR3 region has the DNA TGTGCCAGCAGCTTCTCGCGGGGGGCCCCCAATGAGCAGTTCTTC. The encoded protein is CASSFSRGAPNEQFF.

The chain employs TRBV30 and TRBJ1-6; 7 nucleotides line up with TRBD1. In germline, CDR1 is GTSNPN, CDR2 SVGIG (reference sequence). V shed 4 bases and J 9 bases; nucleotides not matched to a gene: 9. The CDR3 is 14 amino acids. The CDR3 loop is CAWNGGQVISPLHF. The CDR3, as DNA: TGTGCCTGGAATGGTGGACAGGTCATTTCACCCCTCCACTTT.

This chain connects TRBV5-1 to TRBJ2-3; 7 bases align to TRBD1. Germline loops: CDR1 SGHRS, CDR2 YFSETQ. The CDR3 has 15 amino acids. V shed 4 bases and J 4 bases; nucleotides not matched to a gene: 9. The chain's CDR3 is CASSPEGARADTQYF. CDR3 DNA sequence: TGCGCCAGCAGCCCCGAGGGGGCACGGGCAGATACGCAGTATTTT. The whole variable domain, filled in from reference TRBV5-1 and TRBJ2-3, reads KAGVTQTPRYLIKTRGQQVTLSCSPISGHRSVSWYQQTPGQGLQFLFEYFSETQRNKGNFPGRFSGRQFSNSRSEMNVSTLELGDSALYLCASSPEGARADTQYFGPGTRLTVL.

The chain links TRBV25-1 to TRBJ2-2; TRBD1 might be the D (6 bases). Germline V CDR1 and CDR2: MGHDK, SYGVNS. This CDR3 comprises 15 residues. V gave up 5 bases and J gave up 2 bases, with 12 bases separating them. CDR3 region: CASSPLDRNTGELFF. The CDR3 DNA is TGTGCCAGCAGTCCCCTGGACAGAAACACCGGGGAGCTGTTTTTT.

V gene TRBV4-2 combines with J gene TRBJ2-2; 14 nucleotides agree with TRBD2. Germline CDR1 is LGHNA and CDR2 is YNFKEQ. The CDR3 has 16 residues. Trimming removed 4 bases from V and 7 bases from J; junction bases left unmatched: 5. CDR3: CASSLGLAGAGGELFF. The DNA for the CDR3 is TGTGCCAGCAGCCTGGGACTAGCGGGGGCGGGCGGGGAGCTGTTTTTT.

This sequence joins TRBV5-1 and TRBJ2-5; TRBD1 aligns across 8 bases. Germline V gene data show CDR1 as SGHRS and CDR2 as YFSETQ. With 0 bases clipped from V and 1 base from J, the junction kept 5 bases outside the gene matches. The CDR3 is 16 amino acids. The CDR3, as DNA: TGCGCCAGCAGCTTGGGAGGGACAGGAGCCCAAGAGACCCAGTACTTC. This encodes CASSLGGTGAQETQYF.

Written as DNA, the CDR3 is TGTGCCAGTGGACCCGGGACAGGGGGCTACGAGCAGTACTTC. Its translation: CASGPGTGGYEQYF. The chain couples TRBV19 to TRBJ2-7; 11 positions match TRBD1. The junction had 6 bases not matched to a gene; V was cut back by 8 bases and J by 3 bases. Per germline, CDR1 LNHDA and CDR2 SQIVND (reference sequence). CDR3 size: 14 residues. The full variable domain, rest sourced from reference TRBV19 and TRBJ2-7, is DGGITQSPKYLFRKEGQNVTLSCEQNLNHDAMYWYRQDPGQGLRLIYYSQIVNDFQKGDIAEGYSVSREKKESFPLTVTSAQKNPTAFYLCASGPGTGGYEQYFGPGTRLTVT.

The chain combines TRBV6-6 with TRBJ2-1, with D unclear. V was shortened by 0 bases and J by 6 bases, with 6 bases between the two germline ends. CDR1 is MNHNY and CDR2 is SVGAGI in the germline V gene (reference sequence). The CDR3 covers 13 residues. In DNA, the CDR3 is TGTGCCAGCAGTTACTCGAGACTCAATGAGCAGTTCTTC. It is translated as CASSYSRLNEQFF.

The chain employs TRBV19 and TRBJ1-1; maybe TRBD1 (5 bases). This CDR3 comprises 16 residues. The V end lost 3 bases, the J end lost 4 bases, and 18 bases lay between the germline ends. Germline V lookup: CDR1 LNHDA, CDR2 SQIVND (reference sequence). CDR3 amino acids: CASSIMTRQGGTEAFF. For the CDR3, the DNA is TGTGCCAGTAGTATTATGACGAGGCAGGGCGGCACTGAAGCTTTCTTT.

This chain links TRBV10-3 with TRBJ2-3; tentative D call: TRBD2 (5 bases). The germline gives CDR1 ENHRY, CDR2 SYGVKD. V lost 4 bases, J lost 5 bases, and 10 bases lay in between. This CDR3 spans 13 amino acids. CDR3 region: CAISGNEGDTQYF. The CDR3 bases are TGTGCCATCAGTGGGAACGAGGGAGATACGCAGTATTTT.

The chain recombines TRBV5-4 with TRBJ2-2; D perhaps matches TRBD1 (5 bases). Germline V CDR1 and CDR2: SGHNT, YYREEE (reference sequence). The CDR3 length is 15 residues. V lost 6 bases and J lost 2, with 14 bases in between. The CDR3 DNA is TGTGCCAGCACCGTCGGACACTCCAACACCGGGGAGCTGTTTTTT. It is translated as CASTVGHSNTGELFF.

The CDR3 reads CASSLRTSGGTGETQYF. CDR3 DNA: TGCGCCAGCAGCCTAAGGACTAGCGGGGGTACGGGAGAGACCCAGTACTTC. This chain joins TRBV4-1 and TRBJ2-5; 13 bases fit TRBD2. Germline V lookup: CDR1 MGHRA, CDR2 YSYEKL. The CDR3 is made up of 17 amino acids. Trimming removed 4 bases from V and 4 bases from J; junction bases left unmatched: 9.

The chain is built from TRBV6-5 and TRBJ1-1, with D perhaps matching TRBD1 (5 bases). The V end was cut by 0 bases, the J end by 7 bases, with 15 bases between. There are 15 residues in the CDR3. Germline CDR1 reads MNHEY; CDR2 reads SVGAGI. The CDR3 DNA reads TGTGCCAGCAGTTACTCGATTCTCAGGGAACATGAAGCTTTCTTT. Its protein is CASSYSILREHEAFF.

The rearrangement joins TRBV5-1 to TRBJ2-5; D is ambiguous. Germline CDR1 and CDR2: SGHRS and YFSETQ. The CDR3 has 15 amino acids. V dropped 0 bases and J dropped 1 base, with 10 bases sitting between them. CDR3 sequence: CASSLESSFQETQYF. DNA for the CDR3: TGCGCCAGCAGCTTGGAAAGTAGCTTCCAAGAGACCCAGTACTTC.

CDR3 sequence: CASSETHPHHTDTQYF. The CDR3 bases are TGCGCCAGCAGCGAGACTCACCCTCATCATACAGATACGCAGTATTTT. The V call is TRBV4-1, the J call TRBJ2-3; D not resolved. Germline lookup yields CDR1 MGHRA and CDR2 YSYEKL. Trimming removed 5 bases from V and 3 bases from J, with 18 bases in between. The CDR3 has 16 residues.

The chain employs TRBV19 and TRBJ2-5; TRBD1 agrees at 9 bases. CDR3 length equals 15 residues. The germline V gene encodes CDR1 LNHDA and CDR2 SQIVND (reference sequence). V dropped 7 bases and J dropped 7; count of bases not matched to a gene: 13. The CDR3 DNA reads as TGTGCCAGTATGGAGACAGGGGGACGGGATAGGACCCAGTACTTC. This sequence encodes CASMETGGRDRTQYF.

The rearrangement links TRBV9 to TRBJ1-1; 9 bases are a match to TRBD1. Germline CDR1 and CDR2: SGDLS and YYNGEE. The CDR3 has 13 residues. Germline trimming cut 4 bases from V and 6 bases from J; bases unmatched to any gene: 4. Written as DNA, the CDR3 is TGTGCCAGCAGCCCTCGGACAGGGGCTGAAGCTTTCTTT. Translating it yields CASSPRTGAEAFF. Supplemented by reference TRBV9 and TRBJ1-1, the full variable domain reads DSGVTQTPKHLITATGQRVTLRCSPRSGDLSVYWYQQSLDQGLQFLIQYYNGEERAKGNILERFSAQQFPDLHSELNLSSLELGDSALYFCASSPRTGAEAFFGQGTRLTVV.

This clone is classed as medium-sized by frequency. V gene TRBV5-4 combines with J gene TRBJ2-1; TRBD2 matches 7 bases. After removal of 2 bases from V and 6 bases from J, the junction contained 8 bases not matched to a gene. The CDR3 runs to 15 residues. From germline, CDR1 is SGHNT and CDR2 YYREEE (reference sequence). The CDR3 loop reads CASSFTLAVINEQFF. CDR3 DNA: TGTGCCAGCAGCTTTACCCTAGCGGTGATCAATGAGCAGTTCTTC.

The gene calls are TRBV9 and TRBJ1-2, with a weak D call TRBD1 (6 bases). There are 14 residues in the CDR3. V shed 4 bases and J shed 0 bases, with 10 bases lying between them. Looked up from germline, CDR1 is SGDLS and CDR2 is YYNGEE. CDR3: CASSPGDSNYGYTF. The CDR3 DNA reads TGTGCCAGCAGCCCAGGGGATTCTAACTATGGCTACACCTTC.

The chain carries TRBV7-9 and TRBJ1-5; 10 bases line up with TRBD1. From germline, CDR1 is SEHNR and CDR2 FQNEAQ (reference sequence). V trimming: 5 bases; J trimming: 7 bases; junction bases outside the gene matches: 2. This CDR3 comprises 13 residues. The DNA of the CDR3 is TGTGCCAGCAGCCGGGGACAGGGGCAGCCCCAGCATTTT. As protein: CASSRGQGQPQHF.

V usage is TRBV5-1 and J usage is TRBJ1-1, with D tentatively TRBD1 (6 bases). The germline V gene has CDR1 SGHRS and CDR2 YFSETQ. V lost 4 bases and J 6 bases, leaving 16 bases between the germline ends. The CDR3 is made up of 14 amino acids. The CDR3 spells CASSPGGRTPEAFF. In DNA form, the CDR3 reads TGCGCCAGCAGCCCTGGGGGCAGAACCCCTGAAGCTTTCTTT.